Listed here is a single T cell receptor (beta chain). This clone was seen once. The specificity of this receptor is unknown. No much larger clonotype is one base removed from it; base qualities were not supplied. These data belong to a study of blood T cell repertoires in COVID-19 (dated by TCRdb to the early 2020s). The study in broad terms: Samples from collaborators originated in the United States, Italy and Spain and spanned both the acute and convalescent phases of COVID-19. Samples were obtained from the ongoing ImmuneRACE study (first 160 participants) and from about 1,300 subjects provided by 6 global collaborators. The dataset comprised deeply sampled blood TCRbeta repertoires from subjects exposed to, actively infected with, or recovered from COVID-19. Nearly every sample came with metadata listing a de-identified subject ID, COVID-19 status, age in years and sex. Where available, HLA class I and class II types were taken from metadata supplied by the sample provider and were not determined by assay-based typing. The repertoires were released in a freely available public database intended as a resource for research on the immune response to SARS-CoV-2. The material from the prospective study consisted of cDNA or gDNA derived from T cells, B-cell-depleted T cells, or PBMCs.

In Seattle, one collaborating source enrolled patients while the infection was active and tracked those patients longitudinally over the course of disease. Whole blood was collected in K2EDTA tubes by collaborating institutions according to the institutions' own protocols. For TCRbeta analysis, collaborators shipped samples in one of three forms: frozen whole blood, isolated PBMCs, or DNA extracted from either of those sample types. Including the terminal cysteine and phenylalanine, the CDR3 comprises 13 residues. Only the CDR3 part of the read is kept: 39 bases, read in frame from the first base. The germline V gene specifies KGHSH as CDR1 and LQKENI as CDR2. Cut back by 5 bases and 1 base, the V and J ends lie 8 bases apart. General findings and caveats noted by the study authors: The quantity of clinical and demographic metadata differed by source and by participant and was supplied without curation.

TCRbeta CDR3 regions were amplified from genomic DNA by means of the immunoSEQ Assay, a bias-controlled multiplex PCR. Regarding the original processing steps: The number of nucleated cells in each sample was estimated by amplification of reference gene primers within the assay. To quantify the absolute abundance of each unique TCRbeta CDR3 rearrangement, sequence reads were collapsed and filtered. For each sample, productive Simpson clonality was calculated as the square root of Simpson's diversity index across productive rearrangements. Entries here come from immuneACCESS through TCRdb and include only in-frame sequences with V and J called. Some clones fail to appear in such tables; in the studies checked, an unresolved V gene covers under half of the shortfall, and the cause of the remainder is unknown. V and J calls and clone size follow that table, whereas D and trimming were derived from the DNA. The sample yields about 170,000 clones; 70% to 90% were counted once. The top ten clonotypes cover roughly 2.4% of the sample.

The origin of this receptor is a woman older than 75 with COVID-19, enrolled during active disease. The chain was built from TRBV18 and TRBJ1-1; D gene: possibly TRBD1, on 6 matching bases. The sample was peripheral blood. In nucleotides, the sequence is TGTGCCAGCTCAGGGGGCAGGAACACTGAAGCTTTCTTT. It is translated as CASSGGRNTEAFF.